The present entry profiles one T cell receptor beta chain with its context. The data are from a study of OX40 agonist ivuxolimab in advanced cancers. Study as a whole: Patients' therapy was ivuxolimab, an antibody that acts as an agonist of OX40 (CD134).

The CDR3 contains 15 residues. In germline, CDR1 is SGDLS, CDR2 YYNGEE. With 6 bases clipped from V and 7 bases from J, the junction kept 10 bases outside the gene matches. The protocol was immunoSEQ multiplex PCR, while the TCRdb copy is restricted to in-frame clones and leaves out a portion. The sample lists approximately 92,000 clones, approximately 93% occurring once. Sequencing used CD4+ or CD8+ T cells sorted from blood, obtained in a trial of the OX40 agonist ivuxolimab. The chain couples TRBV9 to TRBJ2-1; TRBD1 aligns across 10 bases. This receptor was obtained from an adult with an advanced solid tumor such as melanoma, head and neck, liver or kidney cancer. The CDR3 protein is CASTIRDRGANEQFF. The CDR3 nucleotides are TGTGCCAGCACCATCCGGGACAGGGGTGCAAATGAGCAGTTCTTC.